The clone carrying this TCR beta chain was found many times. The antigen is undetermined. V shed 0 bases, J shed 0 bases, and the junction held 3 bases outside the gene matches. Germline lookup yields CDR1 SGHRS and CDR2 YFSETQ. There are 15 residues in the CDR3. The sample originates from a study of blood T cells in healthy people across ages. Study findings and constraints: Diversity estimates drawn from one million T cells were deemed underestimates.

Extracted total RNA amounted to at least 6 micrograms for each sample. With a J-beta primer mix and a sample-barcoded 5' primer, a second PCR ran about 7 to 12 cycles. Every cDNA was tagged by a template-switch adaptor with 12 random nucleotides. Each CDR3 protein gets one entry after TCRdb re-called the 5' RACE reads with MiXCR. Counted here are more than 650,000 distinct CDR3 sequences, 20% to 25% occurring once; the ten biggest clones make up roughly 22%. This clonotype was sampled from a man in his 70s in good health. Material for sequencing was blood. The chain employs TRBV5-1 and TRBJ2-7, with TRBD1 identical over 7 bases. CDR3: CASSLVAGGSYEQYV. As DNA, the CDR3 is TGCGCCAGCAGCTTGGTAGCAGGGGGCTCCTACGAGCAGTACGTC.